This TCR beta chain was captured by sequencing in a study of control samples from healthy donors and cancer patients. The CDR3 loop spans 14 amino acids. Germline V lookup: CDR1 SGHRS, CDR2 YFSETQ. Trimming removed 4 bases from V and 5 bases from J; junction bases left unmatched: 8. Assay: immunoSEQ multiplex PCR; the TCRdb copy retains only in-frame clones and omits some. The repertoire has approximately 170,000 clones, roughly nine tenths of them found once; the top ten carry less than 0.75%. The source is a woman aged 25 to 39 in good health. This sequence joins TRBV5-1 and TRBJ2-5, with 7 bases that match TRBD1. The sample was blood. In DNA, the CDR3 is TGCGCCAGCAGCCTAAACAGGGGTGCCGAGACCCAGTACTTC. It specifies CASSLNRGAETQYF.